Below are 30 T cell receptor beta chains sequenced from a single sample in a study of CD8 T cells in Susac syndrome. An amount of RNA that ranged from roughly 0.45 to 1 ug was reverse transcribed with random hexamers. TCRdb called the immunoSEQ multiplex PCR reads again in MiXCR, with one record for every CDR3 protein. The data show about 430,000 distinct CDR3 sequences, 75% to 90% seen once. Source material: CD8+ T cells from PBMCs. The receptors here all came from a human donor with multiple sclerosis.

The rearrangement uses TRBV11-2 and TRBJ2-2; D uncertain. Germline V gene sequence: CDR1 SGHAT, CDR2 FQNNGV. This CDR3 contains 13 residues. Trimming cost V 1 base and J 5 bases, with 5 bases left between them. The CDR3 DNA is TGTGCCAGCAGCTTAGGACAAACCGGGGAGCTGTTTTTT. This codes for CASSLGQTGELFF. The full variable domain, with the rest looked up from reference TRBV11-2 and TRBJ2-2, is EAGVAQSPRYKIIEKRQSVAFWCNPISGHATLYWYQQILGQGPKLLIQFQNNGVVDDSQLPKDRFSAERLKGVDSTLKIQPAKLEDSAVYLCASSLGQTGELFFGEGSRLTVL.

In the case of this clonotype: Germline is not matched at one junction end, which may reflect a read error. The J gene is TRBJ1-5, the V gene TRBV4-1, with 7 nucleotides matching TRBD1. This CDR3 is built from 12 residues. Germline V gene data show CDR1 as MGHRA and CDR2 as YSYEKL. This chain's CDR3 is CASSQGGQPQHF. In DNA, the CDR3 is TGTGCCAGCAGCCAGGGGGGTCAGCCCCAGCATTTT.

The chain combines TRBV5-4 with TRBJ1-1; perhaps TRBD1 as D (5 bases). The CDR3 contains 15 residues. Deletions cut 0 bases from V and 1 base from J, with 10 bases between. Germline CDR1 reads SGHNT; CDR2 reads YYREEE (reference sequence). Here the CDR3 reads CASSLDGRANTEAFF. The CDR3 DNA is TGTGCCAGCAGCTTGGACGGCAGGGCGAACACTGAAGCTTTCTTT.

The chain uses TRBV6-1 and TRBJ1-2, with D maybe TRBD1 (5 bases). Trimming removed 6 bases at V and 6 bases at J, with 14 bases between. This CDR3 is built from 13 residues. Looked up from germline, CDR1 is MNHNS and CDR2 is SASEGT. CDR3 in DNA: TGTGCCAGCAGACCGGTGGGGCGCGATGGCTACACCTTC. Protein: CASRPVGRDGYTF.

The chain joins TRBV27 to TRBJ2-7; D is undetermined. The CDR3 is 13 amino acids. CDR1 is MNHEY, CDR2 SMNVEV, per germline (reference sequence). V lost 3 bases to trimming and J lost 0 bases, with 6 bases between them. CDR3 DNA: TGTGCCAGCAGTTTTTCTCTCTCCTACGAGCAGTACTTC. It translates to CASSFSLSYEQYF.

The CDR3 sequence: CASSDYRSPETQYF. The CDR3 DNA sequence: TGTGCCAGCAGTGACTACAGGTCTCCAGAGACCCAGTACTTC. V usage is TRBV25-1 and J usage is TRBJ2-5, with D perhaps TRBD1 (5 bases). V shed 3 bases and J shed 4 bases, with 12 bases lying between them. CDR1 MGHDK and CDR2 SYGVNS come from the germline V gene. The CDR3 covers 14 residues.

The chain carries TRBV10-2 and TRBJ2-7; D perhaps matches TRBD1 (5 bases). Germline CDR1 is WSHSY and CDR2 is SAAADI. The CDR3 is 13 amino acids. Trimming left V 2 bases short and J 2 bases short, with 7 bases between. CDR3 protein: CASSERQTYEQYF. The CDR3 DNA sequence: TGCGCCAGCAGTGAGAGACAGACCTACGAGCAGTACTTC.

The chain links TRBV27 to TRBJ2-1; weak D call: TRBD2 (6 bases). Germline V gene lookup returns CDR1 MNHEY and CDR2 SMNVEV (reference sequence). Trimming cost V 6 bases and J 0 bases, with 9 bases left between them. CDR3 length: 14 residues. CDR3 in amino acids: CASSGGLSYNEQFF. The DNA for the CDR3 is TGTGCCAGCAGCGGGGGACTCTCCTACAATGAGCAGTTCTTC.

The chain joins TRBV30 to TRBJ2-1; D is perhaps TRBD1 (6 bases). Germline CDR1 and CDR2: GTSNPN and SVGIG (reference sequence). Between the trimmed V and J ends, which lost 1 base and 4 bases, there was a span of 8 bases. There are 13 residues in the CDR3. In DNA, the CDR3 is TGTGCCTGGAGTGGAACAGGGTACAATGAGCAGTTCTTC. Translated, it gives CAWSGTGYNEQFF. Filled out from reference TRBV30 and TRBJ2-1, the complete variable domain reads SQTIHQWPATLVQPVGSPLSLECTVEGTSNPNLYWYRQAAGRGLQLLFYSVGIGQISSEVPQNLSASRPQDRQFILSSKKLLLSDSGFYLCAWSGTGYNEQFFGPGTRLTVL.

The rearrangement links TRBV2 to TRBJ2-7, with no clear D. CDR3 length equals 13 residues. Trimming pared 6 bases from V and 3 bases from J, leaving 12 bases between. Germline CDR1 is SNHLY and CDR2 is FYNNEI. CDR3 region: CASRKGRSYEQYF. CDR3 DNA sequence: TGTGCCAGCAGGAAAGGACGGAGCTACGAGCAGTACTTC.

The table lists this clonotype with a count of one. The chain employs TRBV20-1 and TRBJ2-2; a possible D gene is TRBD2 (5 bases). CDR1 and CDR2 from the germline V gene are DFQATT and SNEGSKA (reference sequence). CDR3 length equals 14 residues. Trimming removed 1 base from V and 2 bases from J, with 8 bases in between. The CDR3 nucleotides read TGCAGTGCTAGAGGACGGGGAAACACCGGGGAGCTGTTTTTT. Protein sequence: CSARGRGNTGELFF.

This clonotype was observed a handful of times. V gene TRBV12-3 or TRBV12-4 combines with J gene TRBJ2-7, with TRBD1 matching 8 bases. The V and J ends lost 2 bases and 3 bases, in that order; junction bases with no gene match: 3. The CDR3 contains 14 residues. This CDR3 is CASSLSGGRYEQYF. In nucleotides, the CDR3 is TGTGCCAGCAGTTTATCAGGGGGCCGCTACGAGCAGTACTTC.

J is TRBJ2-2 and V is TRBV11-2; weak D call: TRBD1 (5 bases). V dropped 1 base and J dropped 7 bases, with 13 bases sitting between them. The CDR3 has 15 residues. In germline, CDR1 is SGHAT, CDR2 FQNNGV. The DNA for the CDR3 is TGTGCCAGCAGCTTAGTGTCAGGGCTGGTCGGGGAGCTGTTTTTT. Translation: CASSLVSGLVGELFF.

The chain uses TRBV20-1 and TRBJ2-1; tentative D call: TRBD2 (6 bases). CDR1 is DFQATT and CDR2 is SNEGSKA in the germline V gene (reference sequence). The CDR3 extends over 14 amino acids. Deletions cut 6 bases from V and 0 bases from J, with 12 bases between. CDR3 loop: CSAGKDYSYNEQFF. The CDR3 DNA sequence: TGCAGTGCCGGAAAGGACTACTCCTACAATGAGCAGTTCTTC.

The CDR3 nucleotides read TGTGCCAGTAGTCTGGGACAGGGATTAGGGAACGAGCAGTACTTC. Translating it yields CASSLGQGLGNEQYF. This chain uses TRBV19 with TRBJ2-7; TRBD1 agrees at 9 bases. The V gene's germline CDR1 is LNHDA and CDR2 SQIVND (reference sequence). Trimming took 5 bases from V and 5 from J; bases not matched to a gene: 10. The CDR3 consists of 15 residues. Supplemented by reference TRBV19 and TRBJ2-7, the full variable domain reads DGGITQSPKYLFRKEGQNVTLSCEQNLNHDAMYWYRQDPGQGLRLIYYSQIVNDFQKGDIAEGYSVSREKKESFPLTVTSAQKNPTAFYLCASSLGQGLGNEQYFGPGTRLTVT.

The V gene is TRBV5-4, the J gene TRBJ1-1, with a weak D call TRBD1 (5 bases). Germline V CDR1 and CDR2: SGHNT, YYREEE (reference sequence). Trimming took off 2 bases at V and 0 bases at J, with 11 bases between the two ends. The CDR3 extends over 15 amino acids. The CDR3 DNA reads TGTGCCAGCAGCTTCCTAGGGGCGTTGAACACTGAAGCTTTCTTT. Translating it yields CASSFLGALNTEAFF.

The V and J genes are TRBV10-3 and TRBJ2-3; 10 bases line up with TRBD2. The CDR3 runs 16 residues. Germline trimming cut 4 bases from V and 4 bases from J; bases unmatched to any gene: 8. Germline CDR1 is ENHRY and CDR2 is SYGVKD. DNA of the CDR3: TGTGCCATCAGTGGTGGGCTAGCGGGAGTCGCAGATACGCAGTATTTT. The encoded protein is CAISGGLAGVADTQYF.

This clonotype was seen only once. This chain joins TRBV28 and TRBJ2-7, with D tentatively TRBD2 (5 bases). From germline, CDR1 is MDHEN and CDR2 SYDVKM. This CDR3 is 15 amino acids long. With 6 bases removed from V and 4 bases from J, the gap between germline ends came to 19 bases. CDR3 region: CASRATEIRGYEQYF. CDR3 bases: TGTGCCAGCAGGGCCACGGAAATTAGAGGGTACGAGCAGTACTTC.

CDR3: CSVRPGFMNTEAFF. CDR3 sequence (DNA): TGCAGCGTTAGGCCGGGCTTTATGAACACTGAAGCTTTCTTT. The chain employs TRBV29-1 and TRBJ1-1, with no clear D. Germline CDR1 SQVTM, CDR2 ANQGSEA. The CDR3 consists of 14 residues. The ends were cut back, 5 bases at V and 0 bases at J, with 13 bases in the middle. Supplemented by reference TRBV29-1 and TRBJ1-1, the full variable domain reads SAVISQKPSRDICQRGTSLTIQCQVDSQVTMMFWYRQQPGQSLTLIATANQGSEATYESGFVIDKFPISRPNLTFSTLTVSNMSPEDSSIYLCSVRPGFMNTEAFFGQGTRLTVV.

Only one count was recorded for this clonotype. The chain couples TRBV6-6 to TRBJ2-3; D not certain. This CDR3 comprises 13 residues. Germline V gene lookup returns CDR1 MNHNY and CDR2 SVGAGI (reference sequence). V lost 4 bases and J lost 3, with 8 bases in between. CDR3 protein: CASSSGRTDTQYF. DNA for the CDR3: TGTGCCAGCAGTTCCGGCCGGACAGATACGCAGTATTTT.

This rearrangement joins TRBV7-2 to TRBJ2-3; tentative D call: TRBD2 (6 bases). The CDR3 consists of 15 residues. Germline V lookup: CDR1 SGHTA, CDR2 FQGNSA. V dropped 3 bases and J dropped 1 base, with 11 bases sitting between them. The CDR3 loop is CASSFYRGGTDTQYF. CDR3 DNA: TGTGCCAGCAGCTTCTATCGCGGGGGCACAGATACGCAGTATTTT.

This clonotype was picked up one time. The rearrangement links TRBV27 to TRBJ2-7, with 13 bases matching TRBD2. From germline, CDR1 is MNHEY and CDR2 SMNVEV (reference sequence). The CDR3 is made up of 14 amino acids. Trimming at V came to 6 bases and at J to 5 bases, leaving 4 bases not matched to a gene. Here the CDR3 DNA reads TGTGCCAGCAGACTAGCGGGAGGGCCGGACGAGCAGTACTTC. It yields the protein CASRLAGGPDEQYF.

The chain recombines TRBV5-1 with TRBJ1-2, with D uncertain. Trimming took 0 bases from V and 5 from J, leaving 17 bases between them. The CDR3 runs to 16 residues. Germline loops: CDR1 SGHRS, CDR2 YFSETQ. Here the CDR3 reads CASSLGILREEYGYTF. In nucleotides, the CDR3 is TGCGCCAGCAGCTTGGGCATACTCCGGGAGGAATATGGCTACACCTTC.

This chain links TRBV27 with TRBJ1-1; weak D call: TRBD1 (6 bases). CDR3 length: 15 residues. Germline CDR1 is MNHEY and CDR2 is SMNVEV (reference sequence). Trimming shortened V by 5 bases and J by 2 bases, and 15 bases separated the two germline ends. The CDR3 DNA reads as TGTGCCAGCAGTATCAACAGGGCCCCCAACACTGAAGCTTTCTTT. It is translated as CASSINRAPNTEAFF.

The CDR3 is CASSELPGVAKNIQYF. The CDR3 DNA reads TGTGCCAGCAGTGAATTACCTGGTGTAGCCAAAAACATTCAGTACTTC. V usage is TRBV6-1 and J usage is TRBJ2-4, with D uncertain. This CDR3 is 16 amino acids long. Germline V CDR1 and CDR2: MNHNS, SASEGT. Trimming removed 2 bases at V and 0 bases at J, with 11 bases between.

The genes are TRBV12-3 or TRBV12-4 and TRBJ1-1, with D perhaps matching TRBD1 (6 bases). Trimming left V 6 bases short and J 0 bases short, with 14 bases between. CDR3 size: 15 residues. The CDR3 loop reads CASRAVGAMNTEAFF. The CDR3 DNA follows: TGTGCCAGCAGGGCCGTGGGGGCTATGAACACTGAAGCTTTCTTT.

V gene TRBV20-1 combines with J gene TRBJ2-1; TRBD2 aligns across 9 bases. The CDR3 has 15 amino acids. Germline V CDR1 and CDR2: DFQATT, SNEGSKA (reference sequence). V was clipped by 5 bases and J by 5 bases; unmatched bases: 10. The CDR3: CSAGRGLADDNEQFF. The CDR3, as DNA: TGCAGTGCTGGCCGGGGACTAGCAGACGACAATGAGCAGTTCTTC.

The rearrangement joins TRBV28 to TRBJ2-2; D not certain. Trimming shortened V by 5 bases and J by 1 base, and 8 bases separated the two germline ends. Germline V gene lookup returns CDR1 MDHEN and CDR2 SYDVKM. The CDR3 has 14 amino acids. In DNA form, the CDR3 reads TGTGCCAGCAGTCCGATGGGGAACACCGGGGAGCTGTTTTTT. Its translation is CASSPMGNTGELFF.

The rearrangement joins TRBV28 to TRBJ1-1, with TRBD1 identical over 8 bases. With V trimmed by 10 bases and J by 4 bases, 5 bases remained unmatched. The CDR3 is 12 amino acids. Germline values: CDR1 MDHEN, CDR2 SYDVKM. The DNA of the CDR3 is TGTGCCACCCGACAGGGGAGCACTGAAGCTTTCTTT. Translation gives CATRQGSTEAFF.

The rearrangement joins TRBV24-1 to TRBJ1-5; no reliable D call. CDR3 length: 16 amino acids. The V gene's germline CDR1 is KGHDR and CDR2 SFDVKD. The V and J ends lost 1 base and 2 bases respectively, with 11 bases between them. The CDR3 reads CATSDFVKERNQPQHF. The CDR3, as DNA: TGTGCCACCAGTGATTTCGTAAAGGAACGCAATCAGCCCCAGCATTTT.